The sample holds one count of the clone carrying this TCR beta chain. What it binds is not known. Controls had myeloablative marrow grafts with methotrexate and calcineurin inhibitor, sampled at 1 year. This sample is part of a study of T cells after posttransplantation cyclophosphamide. TCRdb's table, derived via immunoSEQ multiplex PCR, lists solely in-frame clones and lacks some. The sample shows some 4,300 clones, about three quarters of them seen only once. Looked up from germline, CDR1 is SGHRS and CDR2 is YFSETQ. V trimming: 7 bases; J trimming: 5 bases; junction bases outside the gene matches: 8. The CDR3 spans 16 residues. General study results and limits: Later post-transplant blood repertoires were often dominated by donor CD8+ memory clones. After PTCy, TRB diversity resembled that of CNI/methotrexate controls.

The clonotype was recovered from a female patient in her fifties or sixties who received an allogeneic stem cell transplant from an unrelated donor, was CMV-positive, and had acute and chronic GVHD. Some T cells here may be from the graft donor. This sequence joins TRBV5-1 and TRBJ2-2, with TRBD2 matching over 13 bases. The source material was PBMCs, sampled around 300 days after allogeneic stem cell transplant with calcineurin inhibitor and methotrexate. The CDR3 here is CASRTSGGQGTGELFF. The CDR3 DNA sequence: TGCGCCAGCCGGACTAGCGGGGGTCAGGGGACCGGGGAGCTGTTTTTT.